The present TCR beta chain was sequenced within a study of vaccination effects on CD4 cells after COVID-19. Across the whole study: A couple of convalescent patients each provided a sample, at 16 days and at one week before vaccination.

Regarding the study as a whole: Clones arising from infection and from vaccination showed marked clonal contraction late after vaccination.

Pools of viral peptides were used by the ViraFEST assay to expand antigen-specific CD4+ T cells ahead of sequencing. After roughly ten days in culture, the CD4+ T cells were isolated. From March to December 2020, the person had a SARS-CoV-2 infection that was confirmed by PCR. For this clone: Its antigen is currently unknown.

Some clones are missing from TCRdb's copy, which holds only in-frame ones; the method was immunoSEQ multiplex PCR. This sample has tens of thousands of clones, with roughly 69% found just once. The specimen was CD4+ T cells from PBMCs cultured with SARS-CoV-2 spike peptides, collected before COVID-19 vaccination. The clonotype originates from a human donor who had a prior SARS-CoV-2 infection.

The CDR3 reads CATSKETGSPNYGYTF. DNA of the CDR3: TGTGCCACCAGCAAAGAAACAGGTTCTCCTAACTATGGCTACACCTTC. The chain couples TRBV15 to TRBJ1-2; TRBD1 might be the D (5 bases). V was cut by 4 bases and J by 0 bases, with 15 bases left in between. Germline loops: CDR1 LNHNV, CDR2 YYDKDF (reference sequence). The CDR3 has 16 amino acids.